One sample yielded the 28 T cell receptor beta chains listed below, sequenced in a study of T cell changes during pregnancy in multiple sclerosis. TCRdb's copy holds only in-frame clones and misses some; the assay was immunoSEQ multiplex PCR. The sample shows over 65,000 clones, about 89% of them seen only once. Sequencing used peripheral blood, obtained in the first trimester of pregnancy. The receptors come from a female donor with multiple sclerosis, enrolled in a pregnancy study.

Here the CDR3 DNA reads TGTGCCAGCAGGTCGACAGACCTCTATGGCTACACCTTC. Its protein is CASRSTDLYGYTF. The chain employs TRBV6-5 and TRBJ1-2, with D tentatively TRBD1 (5 bases). Trimming cost V 6 bases and J 4 bases, with 12 bases left between them. The CDR3 consists of 13 residues. Germline values: CDR1 MNHEY, CDR2 SVGAGI.

J is TRBJ2-1 and V is TRBV7-6; 14 bases align to TRBD2. The J segment lost 3 bases and the V segment lost 5 bases, leaving 3 bases of the junction unmatched. The CDR3 consists of 16 residues. Germline CDR1 reads SGHVS; CDR2 reads FNYEAQ. CDR3 bases: TGTGCCAGCAGCCTCGGGACTAGCGGGGGCTACAATGAGCAGTTCTTC. Protein: CASSLGTSGGYNEQFF.

V usage is TRBV19 and J usage is TRBJ1-6; no clear D. Germline V gene sequence: CDR1 LNHDA, CDR2 SQIVND (reference sequence). The CDR3 loop spans 16 amino acids. V was clipped by 6 bases and J by 0 bases, with 12 bases between them. As DNA, the CDR3 is TGTGCCAGTAGAGAATACGAGAGCTCCTATAATTCACCCCTCCACTTT. Protein: CASREYESSYNSPLHF.

The chain combines TRBV12-2 with TRBJ2-5; the D segment call TRBD2 is taken from the table without a DNA check. TRBV12-2 is a pseudogene. CDR3 length: 16 residues. The CDR3 is CASRLATSGEQETQYF. The CDR3 region has the DNA TGTGCAAGTCGGTTAGCGACTAGCGGGGAACAAGAGACCCAGTACTTC.

CDR3: CATSRGGGLPNEQFF. The CDR3 nucleotides are TGTGCCACCAGCAGAGGAGGGGGATTACCCAATGAGCAGTTCTTC. The V gene is TRBV15, the J gene TRBJ2-1; D perhaps matches TRBD1 (6 bases). In germline, CDR1 is LNHNV, CDR2 YYDKDF (reference sequence). With 1 base removed from V and 6 bases from J, the gap between germline ends came to 13 bases. The CDR3 has 15 residues.

This chain connects TRBV6-9 to TRBJ2-5; TRBD2 agrees at 7 bases. The CDR3 covers 14 residues. V lost 0 bases to trimming and J lost 3 bases; unmatched junction nucleotides: 1. Germline V CDR1 and CDR2: MNHGY, SVAAGI. The CDR3: CASSYSGGKETQYF. In DNA form, the CDR3 reads TGTGCCAGCAGTTATTCGGGGGGGAAAGAGACCCAGTACTTC.

V usage is TRBV7-9 and J usage is TRBJ1-2; TRBD1 matches 9 bases. Germline V lookup: CDR1 SEHNR, CDR2 FQNEAQ (reference sequence). The CDR3 sequence is 17 residues long. The V gene end was trimmed by 2 bases and the J gene end by 6 bases; junction bases not matched to a gene: 13. The CDR3 sequence is CASSLRGTGKWNDGYTF. In nucleotides, the CDR3 is TGTGCCAGCAGCTTACGCGGGACAGGGAAGTGGAATGATGGCTACACCTTC. Using reference TRBV7-9 and TRBJ1-2 for the parts outside the CDR3, the full variable domain is DTGVSQNPRHKITKRGQNVTFRCDPISEHNRLYWYRQTLGQGPEFLTYFQNEAQLEKSRLLSDRFSAERPKGSFSTLEIQRTEQGDSAMYLCASSLRGTGKWNDGYTFGSGTRLTVV.

The chain links TRBV5-1 to TRBJ1-6, with 12 bases that match TRBD1. From germline, CDR1 is SGHRS and CDR2 YFSETQ. CDR3 length equals 16 residues. Losses at the gene ends were 7 bases for V and 10 bases for J; bases not matched to a gene: 12. The CDR3 DNA reads TGCGCCAGCTGCCGGGACAGGGGGCCTGGAAGGTCACCCCTCCACTTT. The encoded protein is CASCRDRGPGRSPLHF.

This clone was seen only a few times. The rearrangement links TRBV7-3 to TRBJ2-1; TRBD1 matches at 8 bases. This CDR3 is 14 amino acids long. Germline V gene lookup returns CDR1 SGHTA and CDR2 FQGTGA. Trimming at V came to 5 bases and at J to 7 bases, leaving 7 bases not matched to a gene. This CDR3 reads CASSPTRGQNEQFF. As DNA, the CDR3 is TGTGCCAGCAGCCCAACCAGGGGGCAGAATGAGCAGTTCTTC.

This chain uses TRBV29-1 with TRBJ2-7; tentatively, D is TRBD1 (5 bases). The V and J ends lost 4 bases and 6 bases respectively, with 13 bases between them. Per the germline V gene, CDR1 is SQVTM and CDR2 is ANQGSEA. CDR3 length equals 12 residues. As DNA, the CDR3 is TGCAGCGTTGTAGGTCAGGGATCCGAGCAGTACTTC. As protein: CSVVGQGSEQYF.

This chain uses TRBV6-1 with TRBJ2-3; 7 bases align to TRBD1. Unmatched junction bases numbered 3, after V lost 5 bases and J lost 1 base. Germline V gene data show CDR1 as MNHNS and CDR2 as SASEGT. The CDR3 has 14 amino acids. CDR3 loop: CASSTTGGTDTQYF. The CDR3 DNA follows: TGTGCCAGCAGTACCACAGGGGGCACAGATACGCAGTATTTT.

This chain connects TRBV27 to TRBJ2-3, with 10 positions matching TRBD1. This CDR3 has 17 residues. CDR1 and CDR2 from the germline V gene are MNHEY and SMNVEV (reference sequence). V was pared by 4 bases and J by 2 bases, with 9 bases of the junction left unmatched. In nucleotides, the CDR3 is TGTGCCAGCAGTTGGCCACCGGGACAGGGGAACACAGATACGCAGTATTTT. This translates into CASSWPPGQGNTDTQYF.

The gene calls are TRBV2 and TRBJ2-1, with 15 nucleotides matching TRBD2. Germline values: CDR1 SNHLY, CDR2 FYNNEI. Trimming took 5 bases from V and 9 from J; bases not matched to a gene: 11. The CDR3 consists of 17 residues. CDR3 loop: CASSLGPGLAGGIEQFF. DNA of the CDR3: TGTGCCAGCAGTCTGGGCCCCGGACTAGCGGGGGGGATTGAGCAGTTCTTC.

This clone showed up just a few times. V gene TRBV20-1 combines with J gene TRBJ1-6; TRBD1 is a possible D gene (5 bases). The CDR3 runs to 11 residues. Germline-derived CDR1 and CDR2 are DFQATT and SNEGSKA (reference sequence). V lost 6 bases, J lost 14 bases, and 14 bases lay in between. CDR3 residues: CSARDFESLHF. Written as DNA, the CDR3 is TGCAGTGCCCGGGACTTCGAATCCCTCCACTTT.

The J gene is TRBJ2-2, the V gene TRBV7-3; 7 positions agree with TRBD2. CDR3 length: 14 amino acids. Per the germline V gene, CDR1 is SGHTA and CDR2 is FQGTGA. V dropped 7 bases and J dropped 5; count of bases not matched to a gene: 7. In DNA, the CDR3 is TGTGCCAGCACCCTCGCAGCGGGAACCGGGGAGCTGTTTTTT. As protein: CASTLAAGTGELFF.

The chain carries TRBV9 and TRBJ2-2; 10 nucleotides agree with TRBD2. In germline, CDR1 is SGDLS, CDR2 YYNGEE. Trimming removed 3 bases from V and 3 bases from J; junction bases left unmatched: 8. This CDR3 contains 17 residues. This CDR3 is CASSALSGRDYTGELFF. DNA of the CDR3: TGTGCCAGCAGCGCTCTAAGCGGGAGGGACTACACCGGGGAGCTGTTTTTT.

The chain recombines TRBV28 with TRBJ2-1; unclear D gene. Germline V lookup: CDR1 MDHEN, CDR2 SYDVKM. The CDR3 is made up of 13 amino acids. V was shortened by 8 bases and J by 0 bases, with 8 bases between the two germline ends. The CDR3 DNA sequence: TGTGCCAGCGCTCCCAGCTCCTACAATGAGCAGTTCTTC. This gives the protein CASAPSSYNEQFF.

The genes are TRBV28 and TRBJ1-5, with D possibly being TRBD1 (5 bases). Germline loops: CDR1 MDHEN, CDR2 SYDVKM. The CDR3 consists of 12 residues. CDR3 protein: CAMGRGFQPQHF. The CDR3 region has the DNA TGTGCAATGGGGCGGGGCTTCCAGCCCCAGCATTTT. Variable domain in full (rest from reference TRBV28 and TRBJ1-5): DVKVTQSSRYLVKRTGEKVFLECVQDMDHENMFWYRQDPGLGLRLIYFSYDVKMKEKGDIPEGYSVSREKKERFSLILESASTNQTSMYLCAMGRGFQPQHFGDGTRLSIL.

The chain is built from TRBV29-1 and TRBJ1-5; 8 nucleotides align to TRBD1. The germline V gene encodes CDR1 SQVTM and CDR2 ANQGSEA. Losses at the gene ends were 7 bases for V and 3 bases for J; bases not matched to a gene: 5. This CDR3 comprises 13 residues. The CDR3 nucleotides read TGCAGCGCCTCGACAGGGGTCAATCAGCCCCAGCATTTT. It codes for CSASTGVNQPQHF.

This clone was picked up one time. This sequence joins TRBV18 and TRBJ2-5; TRBD1 agrees at 7 bases. The germline V gene encodes CDR1 KGHSH and CDR2 LQKENI. The CDR3 runs 17 residues. J gave up 1 base and V 1 base, and 9 bases lay outside the gene matches. In nucleotides, the CDR3 is TGTGCCAGCTCACCACGACAGGGCAGCATACTCCAAGAGACCCAGTACTTC. Translation gives CASSPRQGSILQETQYF.

The V and J genes are TRBV5-1 and TRBJ1-1; 8 bases match TRBD1. The germline CDR1 and CDR2 sequences are SGHRS and YFSETQ. CDR3 length: 13 amino acids. With 4 bases clipped from V and 5 bases from J, the junction kept 4 bases outside the gene matches. CDR3 sequence (DNA): TGCGCCAGCAGCAGTGGACAGGGTACTGAAGCTTTCTTT. It specifies CASSSGQGTEAFF.

V gene TRBV6-5 combines with J gene TRBJ1-1, with unresolved D. The CDR3 totals 11 residues. The V gene lost 6 bases and the J gene lost 6 bases, with 8 bases spanning the gap. In germline, CDR1 is MNHEY, CDR2 SVGAGI. The CDR3: CASSYRAEAFF. The DNA for the CDR3 is TGTGCCAGCAGCTACCGGGCTGAAGCTTTCTTT.

This sequence joins TRBV27 and TRBJ2-5, with no clear D. CDR1 MNHEY and CDR2 SMNVEV come from the germline V gene (reference sequence). The V end lost 4 bases, the J end lost 5 bases, and 8 bases lay between the germline ends. This CDR3 contains 12 residues. The CDR3 DNA reads TGTGCCAGCAGTTCTTACGGGGAGACCCAGTACTTC. Residues: CASSSYGETQYF.

The gene calls are TRBV19 and TRBJ2-1, with 8 bases identical to TRBD2. V lost 10 bases, J lost 4 bases, and 12 bases stayed unmatched. Per the germline V gene, CDR1 is LNHDA and CDR2 is SQIVND (reference sequence). This CDR3 has 15 residues. This CDR3 reads CATKPGLGRYNEQFF. In nucleotides, the CDR3 is TGTGCCACTAAGCCGGGACTAGGAAGGTACAATGAGCAGTTCTTC. The whole variable domain, filled in from reference TRBV19 and TRBJ2-1, reads DGGITQSPKYLFRKEGQNVTLSCEQNLNHDAMYWYRQDPGQGLRLIYYSQIVNDFQKGDIAEGYSVSREKKESFPLTVTSAQKNPTAFYLCATKPGLGRYNEQFFGPGTRLTVL.

This chain connects TRBV7-2 to TRBJ1-1, with D possibly being TRBD1 (6 bases). The CDR3 extends over 15 amino acids. Trimming removed 4 bases at V and 6 bases at J, with 18 bases between. Per germline, CDR1 SGHTA and CDR2 FQGNSA. The CDR3 spells CASSWKSLQGSEAFF. The DNA for the CDR3 is TGTGCCAGCAGCTGGAAGAGCTTACAGGGCTCTGAAGCTTTCTTT. Complete variable domain (other parts from reference TRBV7-2 and TRBJ1-1): GAGVSQSPSNKVTEKGKDVELRCDPISGHTALYWYRQSLGQGLEFLIYFQGNSAPDKSGLPSDRFSAERTGGSVSTLTIQRTQQEDSAVYLCASSWKSLQGSEAFFGQGTRLTVV.

The chain employs TRBV27 and TRBJ1-1; 10 nucleotides match TRBD1. CDR1 is MNHEY and CDR2 is SMNVEV in the germline V gene (reference sequence). This CDR3 has 14 amino acids. The trim removed 5 bases at V and 9 bases at J, leaving 9 bases unmatched. CDR3 residues: CASSPRTGGGQAFF. The CDR3 nucleotides read TGTGCCAGCAGTCCCCGGACAGGGGGTGGACAAGCTTTCTTT.

This clone was observed once. V and J are TRBV6-5 and TRBJ1-1, with a weak D call TRBD1 (5 bases). The CDR3 is made up of 14 amino acids. V was shortened by 7 bases and J by 4 bases, with 16 bases between the two germline ends. Per germline, CDR1 MNHEY and CDR2 SVGAGI. Written as DNA, the CDR3 is TGTGCCAGCAACAGCCTGCGGGGCTCCACTGAAGCTTTCTTT. This codes for CASNSLRGSTEAFF.

The chain uses TRBV25-1 and TRBJ2-7; TRBD2 agrees at 10 bases. From germline, CDR1 is MGHDK and CDR2 SYGVNS. The CDR3 sequence is 15 residues long. V was clipped by 6 bases and J by 2 bases; unmatched bases: 7. The CDR3 nucleotides are TGTGCCAGCAGAGGAAGGACTAGCGGAGCCTACGAGCAGTACTTC. Translating it yields CASRGRTSGAYEQYF.